These 31 T cell receptor beta chains were sequenced from one sample in a study of blood T cell repertoires in COVID-19. Generated by immunoSEQ multiplex PCR, the TCRdb table keeps only in-frame clones and is missing some. Of about 210,000 clones in the sample, more than 70% were seen once. The sequenced material came from PBMCs or T cells enriched from blood (not recorded which). The receptors were gathered from a man in his forties or fifties with acute COVID-19.

The chain is built from TRBV14 and TRBJ1-1; no definite D call. V was clipped by 0 bases and J by 3 bases, with 11 bases between them. The CDR3 covers 15 residues. Looked up from germline, CDR1 is SGHDN and CDR2 is FVKESK. CDR3 in DNA: TGTGCCAGCAGCCAAGATCGTTCTACAGACACTGAAGCTTTCTTT. Its protein is CASSQDRSTDTEAFF.

The chain uses TRBV6-5 and TRBJ1-1, with 10 nucleotides matching TRBD1. This CDR3 is built from 13 residues. Germline V gene data show CDR1 as MNHEY and CDR2 as SVGAGI. Trimming took 7 bases from V and 5 from J; bases not matched to a gene: 4. The CDR3: CASIKDRGTEAFF. CDR3 DNA sequence: TGTGCCAGCATAAAGGACAGGGGGACTGAAGCTTTCTTT.

V and J are TRBV19 and TRBJ1-5; weak D call: TRBD1 (5 bases). Trimming removed 3 bases from V and 3 bases from J, with 12 bases in between. The CDR3 is made up of 15 amino acids. The germline V gene has CDR1 LNHDA and CDR2 SQIVND (reference sequence). The CDR3 DNA reads as TGTGCCAGTAGTATCTTAGTACAGGACAATCAGCCCCAGCATTTT. Its protein is CASSILVQDNQPQHF.

The chain carries TRBV5-1 and TRBJ1-3; no firm D call. Trimming shortened V by 0 bases and J by 3 bases, and 13 bases separated the two germline ends. The CDR3 spans 16 residues. CDR1 is SGHRS, CDR2 YFSETQ, per germline. The DNA of the CDR3 is TGCGCCAGCAGCTTGGATGCGGGAAGAGTTGGAAACACCATATATTTT. It yields the protein CASSLDAGRVGNTIYF.

This sequence joins TRBV4-2 and TRBJ2-1; 11 positions match TRBD2. The germline V gene has CDR1 LGHNA and CDR2 YNFKEQ. V was clipped by 3 bases and J by 7 bases; unmatched bases: 5. This CDR3 region has 15 residues. CDR3 DNA sequence: TGTGCCAGCAGCCAGACTAGCGGGGCGGGGAATGAGCAGTTCTTC. This encodes CASSQTSGAGNEQFF.

This chain joins TRBV5-1 and TRBJ1-1; 8 nucleotides align to TRBD1. The CDR3 is made up of 14 amino acids. The V segment lost 4 bases and the J segment 5 bases; nucleotides outside the gene matches: 7. Germline assignment: CDR1 SGHRS and CDR2 YFSETQ. This CDR3 is CASSPQGAMTEAFF. The CDR3 DNA is TGCGCCAGCAGCCCTCAGGGGGCTATGACTGAAGCTTTCTTT.

The chain links TRBV18 to TRBJ2-7, with a possible D match to TRBD1 (6 bases). Per germline, CDR1 KGHSH and CDR2 LQKENI. CDR3 length: 16 amino acids. V lost 1 base, J lost 6 bases, and 19 bases lay in between. The chain's CDR3 is CASSPLLQQGSVEQYF. The CDR3 DNA reads as TGTGCCAGCTCACCACTTCTCCAGCAGGGGAGTGTCGAGCAGTACTTC.

The chain recombines TRBV3-1 (or the pseudogene TRBV3-2) with TRBJ2-2, with D maybe TRBD2 (6 bases). This CDR3 is 14 amino acids long. The V gene's germline CDR1 is LGHDT and CDR2 YNNKEL (reference sequence). Trimming removed 3 bases at V and 4 bases at J, with 9 bases between. The CDR3 here is CASSQSGSTGELFF. Written as DNA, the CDR3 is TGTGCCAGCAGCCAGTCCGGGAGCACCGGGGAGCTGTTTTTT.

This clone was found once. V and J are TRBV6-1 and TRBJ1-2; D may be TRBD1 (5 bases). Looked up from germline, CDR1 is MNHNS and CDR2 is SASEGT. This CDR3 spans 13 amino acids. V was clipped by 1 base and J by 8 bases, with 11 bases between them. The CDR3 protein is CASSEDRGGGYTF. The CDR3 DNA reads as TGTGCCAGCAGTGAAGATAGGGGCGGAGGCTACACCTTC.

The chain links TRBV7-8 to TRBJ1-1; TRBD1 is a possible D gene (6 bases). CDR1 and CDR2 (germline): SGHVS, FQNEAQ. The CDR3 runs to 14 residues. V was pared by 5 bases and J by 11 bases, with 21 bases between. In DNA, the CDR3 is TGTGCCAGCAGCCATCCCAGGGGCGAACCGGCGGCTTTCTTT. This sequence encodes CASSHPRGEPAAFF.

The chain employs TRBV7-6 and TRBJ2-5; TRBD2 matches at 11 bases. CDR1 is SGHVS and CDR2 is FNYEAQ in the germline V gene. V gave up 4 bases and J gave up 3 bases; unmatched junction bases: 10. The CDR3 spans 17 residues. CDR3 sequence (DNA): TGTGCCAGCAGCTCATTCCCTGGACTAGCGGGTGAAGAGACCCAGTACTTC. Protein: CASSSFPGLAGEETQYF.

The gene calls are TRBV28 and TRBJ1-1; a weak D match, TRBD1 (5 bases). Trimming removed 8 bases at V and 4 bases at J, with 20 bases between. Germline CDR1 MDHEN, CDR2 SYDVKM. The CDR3 has 15 amino acids. CDR3 sequence: CASVNPHLGGTEAFF. The DNA of the CDR3 is TGTGCCAGCGTGAATCCCCACCTCGGGGGCACTGAAGCTTTCTTT.

V and J are TRBV7-9 and TRBJ1-3; weak D call: TRBD1 (5 bases). The CDR3 is 12 amino acids. Germline values: CDR1 SEHNR, CDR2 FQNEAQ (reference sequence). The CDR3 protein is CLGEVSGNTIYF. In DNA, the CDR3 is TGTTTGGGGGAGGTCTCTGGAAACACCATATATTTT. Full variable domain (remainder filled in from reference TRBV7-9 and TRBJ1-3): DTGVSQNPRHKITKRGQNVTFRCDPISEHNRLYWYRQTLGQGPEFLTYFQNEAQLEKSRLLSDRFSAERPKGSFSTLEIQRTEQGDSAMYLCLGEVSGNTIYFGEGSWLTVV.

The count of this clone is one. The V and J genes are TRBV14 and TRBJ1-1, with TRBD1 as a possible D gene (6 bases). The ends were cut back, 5 bases at V and 1 base at J, with 8 bases in the middle. Germline assignment: CDR1 SGHDN and CDR2 FVKESK. This CDR3 region has 13 residues. CDR3 nucleotide sequence: TGTGCCAGCAGCGGCAGGGGGAACACTGAAGCTTTCTTT. It specifies CASSGRGNTEAFF.

This clone has a handful of counts. The chain recombines TRBV10-3 with TRBJ2-1; no clear D gene. V dropped 2 bases and J dropped 1 base, with 9 bases sitting between them. CDR3 length: 15 residues. Germline V gene sequence: CDR1 ENHRY, CDR2 SYGVKD. CDR3 sequence: CAISEGEDSYNEQFF. The CDR3, as DNA: TGTGCCATCAGTGAGGGCGAGGATTCCTACAATGAGCAGTTCTTC.

This chain uses TRBV5-1 with TRBJ2-7; 8 bases fit TRBD2. The ends lost 4 bases at V and 0 bases at J; junction bases unmatched: 12. CDR3 length equals 17 residues. Germline V CDR1 and CDR2: SGHRS, YFSETQ. CDR3 DNA sequence: TGCGCCAGCAGCCCCGGTACTAGCGGTTTCAGCTCCTACGAGCAGTACTTC. Translating gives CASSPGTSGFSSYEQYF.

The gene calls are TRBV7-3 and TRBJ2-2, with 7 bases aligning to TRBD1. The CDR3 sequence is 13 residues long. The junction had 3 bases not matched to a gene; V was cut back by 5 bases and J by 6 bases. CDR1 is SGHTA, CDR2 FQGTGA, per germline. CDR3 nucleotides: TGTGCCAGCAGCAGCACAGGGGCCGGGGAGCTGTTTTTT. Its translation: CASSSTGAGELFF. The full variable domain, in which reference TRBV7-3 and TRBJ2-2 provide the parts outside the CDR3, is GAGVSQTPSNKVTEKGKYVELRCDPISGHTALYWYRQSLGQGPEFLIYFQGTGAADDSGLPNDRFFAVRPEGSVSTLKIQRTERGDSAVYLCASSSTGAGELFFGEGSRLTVL.

V usage is TRBV3-1 (or the pseudogene TRBV3-2) and J usage is TRBJ1-6, with a weak D call TRBD1 (6 bases). CDR3 length: 14 residues. Deletions cut 5 bases from V and 8 bases from J, with 13 bases between. Per germline, CDR1 LGHDT and CDR2 YNNKEL (reference sequence). The CDR3 here is CASSWGQKDSPLHF. Written as DNA, the CDR3 is TGTGCCAGCAGCTGGGGACAAAAAGATTCACCCCTCCACTTT.

Comment on this clone: The junction does not match germline at one end; this may be a read error. This chain links TRBV7-7 with TRBJ2-3, with 7 bases identical to TRBD1. This CDR3 has 14 amino acids. Germline loops: CDR1 SSHAT, CDR2 FNYEAQ (reference sequence). The CDR3 nucleotides read TGTGCTAGCAGCCGACAGGGAAACACAGATACGCAGTATTTT. Its translation: CASSRQGNTDTQYF.

CDR3 nucleotide sequence: TGTGCCAGCAGCGGGCGGGACTCACTTCAGGAAAAACTGTTTTTT. Protein product: CASSGRDSLQEKLFF. The rearrangement uses TRBV7-8 and TRBJ1-4, with D perhaps TRBD1 (5 bases). The CDR3 spans 15 residues. With 5 bases removed from V and 8 bases from J, the gap between germline ends came to 18 bases. CDR1 is SGHVS and CDR2 is FQNEAQ in the germline V gene. Filled out from reference TRBV7-8 and TRBJ1-4, the complete variable domain reads GAGVSQSPRYKVAKRGQDVALRCDPISGHVSLFWYQQALGQGPEFLTYFQNEAQLDKSGLPSDRFFAERPEGSVSTLKIQRTQQEDSAVYLCASSGRDSLQEKLFFGSGTQLSVL.

The CDR3 sequence is CSVERTSGSRGAGELFF. The CDR3 region has the DNA TGCAGCGTTGAAAGGACTAGCGGGAGTAGAGGGGCCGGGGAGCTGTTTTTT. The chain employs TRBV29-1 and TRBJ2-2, with 13 bases aligning to TRBD2. V lost 2 bases, J lost 6 bases, and 9 bases stayed unmatched. This CDR3 has 17 residues. The germline V gene has CDR1 SQVTM and CDR2 ANQGSEA.

J is TRBJ1-5 and V is TRBV12-3 or TRBV12-4; D might be TRBD1 (6 bases). Trimming stripped 7 bases from V and 3 bases from J, with 10 bases between. The CDR3 is 13 residues long. The CDR3 nucleotides read TGTGCCAGCACCCGACAGGACAATCAGCCCCAGCATTTT. The encoded protein is CASTRQDNQPQHF.

The rearrangement uses TRBV5-4 and TRBJ2-5, with 12 bases lining up with TRBD2. V gave up 4 bases and J gave up 5 bases; unmatched junction bases: 6. CDR1 is SGHNT and CDR2 is YYREEE in the germline V gene (reference sequence). This CDR3 region has 15 residues. CDR3 nucleotides: TGTGCCAGCAGCCCGACTAGCGGGAGTGATGAGACCCAGTACTTC. Protein: CASSPTSGSDETQYF.

The chain recombines TRBV7-2 with TRBJ2-3; 11 bases line up with TRBD2. Germline loops: CDR1 SGHTA, CDR2 FQGNSA. The trim removed 5 bases at V and 3 bases at J, leaving 7 bases unmatched. The CDR3 is 16 residues long. The CDR3 DNA follows: TGTGCCAGCAGCGCCGGACTAGCGGGCTTTACAGATACGCAGTATTTT. Translating gives CASSAGLAGFTDTQYF. The full variable domain, its missing parts supplied by reference TRBV7-2 and TRBJ2-3, is GAGVSQSPSNKVTEKGKDVELRCDPISGHTALYWYRQSLGQGLEFLIYFQGNSAPDKSGLPSDRFSAERTGGSVSTLTIQRTQQEDSAVYLCASSAGLAGFTDTQYFGPGTRLTVL.

The chain is built from TRBV27 and TRBJ1-2, with D unresolved. V was trimmed by 6 bases and J by 6 bases, leaving 14 bases between them. This CDR3 spans 13 amino acids. Germline CDR1 reads MNHEY; CDR2 reads SMNVEV (reference sequence). The CDR3 loop reads CASRSAAPDGYTF. In DNA form, the CDR3 reads TGTGCCAGCAGAAGCGCCGCTCCGGATGGCTACACCTTC.

The chain couples TRBV4-3 to TRBJ2-2; 7 bases fit TRBD2. Losses at the gene ends were 1 base for V and 4 bases for J; bases not matched to a gene: 6. The germline gives CDR1 LGHNA, CDR2 YSLEER. The CDR3 length is 16 residues. The CDR3 spells CASSQGGSGRTGELFF. The DNA of the CDR3 is TGCGCCAGCAGCCAAGGGGGTAGCGGGCGCACCGGGGAGCTGTTTTTT.

This rearrangement joins TRBV7-2 to TRBJ2-3, with 7 bases matching TRBD2. Germline V gene data show CDR1 as SGHTA and CDR2 as FQGNSA. Trimming cost V 2 bases and J 2 bases; bases outside gene matches: 7. The CDR3 spans 16 residues. CDR3: CASSLRPAGLTDTQYF. Written as DNA, the CDR3 is TGTGCCAGCAGCTTAAGACCAGCGGGACTCACAGATACGCAGTATTTT. Complete variable domain (other parts from reference TRBV7-2 and TRBJ2-3): GAGVSQSPSNKVTEKGKDVELRCDPISGHTALYWYRQSLGQGLEFLIYFQGNSAPDKSGLPSDRFSAERTGGSVSTLTIQRTQQEDSAVYLCASSLRPAGLTDTQYFGPGTRLTVL.

The sample holds one count of this clone. This sequence joins TRBV20-1 and TRBJ1-6; 8 bases fit TRBD1. This CDR3 has 15 residues. The germline V gene encodes CDR1 DFQATT and CDR2 SNEGSKA (reference sequence). Trimming removed 3 bases from V and 9 bases from J; junction bases left unmatched: 10. The CDR3 DNA is TGCAGTGCTAGTATATCGAGGCAGGGGGCTTCACCCCTCCACTTT. This gives the protein CSASISRQGASPLHF.

This CDR3 reads CASSSQKGTGTGELFF. As DNA, the CDR3 is TGTGCCAGCAGCTCTCAGAAAGGGACTGGGACCGGGGAGCTGTTTTTT. This chain uses TRBV28 with TRBJ2-2; tentative D call: TRBD2 (6 bases). V shed 6 bases and J shed 5 bases, with 19 bases lying between them. The CDR3 loop spans 16 amino acids. Per the germline V gene, CDR1 is MDHEN and CDR2 is SYDVKM. The variable domain in full, with the rest retrieved from reference TRBV28 and TRBJ2-2, is DVKVTQSSRYLVKRTGEKVFLECVQDMDHENMFWYRQDPGLGLRLIYFSYDVKMKEKGDIPEGYSVSREKKERFSLILESASTNQTSMYLCASSSQKGTGTGELFFGEGSRLTVL.

This chain joins TRBV14 and TRBJ2-5; unclear D gene. CDR1 is SGHDN and CDR2 is FVKESK in the germline V gene. Trimming shortened V by 1 base and J by 0 bases, and 9 bases separated the two germline ends. CDR3 size: 15 residues. CDR3 DNA: TGTGCCAGCAGCCAAGTAGGCGACTACCAAGAGACCCAGTACTTC. Its protein product is CASSQVGDYQETQYF.

V is TRBV6-5 and J is TRBJ2-1, with TRBD2 as a possible D gene (6 bases). The germline V and J ends were trimmed by 8 bases and 7 bases, with 21 bases remaining between them. CDR3 length: 15 residues. Germline V gene lookup returns CDR1 MNHEY and CDR2 SVGAGI. The DNA for the CDR3 is TGTGCCAGCCAGGCTATTATAGCGGCTTTTAATGAGCAGTTCTTC. Residues: CASQAIIAAFNEQFF.